This TCR beta chain comes out of a study of blood T cell repertoires in COVID-19. Background on the study: The United States, Italy and Spain were the sources of the acute and convalescent COVID-19 samples. T cells, B-cell-depleted T cells, or PBMCs provided the cDNA or gDNA that served as material.

Libraries were prepared by immunoSEQ multiplex PCR; TCRdb keeps only in-frame clonotypes and omits some of them. This table has 200,000 to 300,000 clones, about four fifths appearing once. The CDR3 has 15 amino acids. Trimming at V came to 3 bases and at J to 5 bases, leaving 4 bases not matched to a gene. The germline gives CDR1 SGHRS, CDR2 YFSETQ. Patients from Seattle were sampled longitudinally, starting during active infection. Sequenced input: peripheral blood. The receptor's source is a woman older than 75 with COVID-19, enrolled during active disease. The V and J genes are TRBV5-1 and TRBJ1-4, with 10 bases matching TRBD1. The chain's CDR3 is CASSSGQGPNEKLFF. In DNA form, the CDR3 reads TGCGCCAGCAGCTCGGGACAGGGGCCGAATGAAAAACTGTTTTTT.